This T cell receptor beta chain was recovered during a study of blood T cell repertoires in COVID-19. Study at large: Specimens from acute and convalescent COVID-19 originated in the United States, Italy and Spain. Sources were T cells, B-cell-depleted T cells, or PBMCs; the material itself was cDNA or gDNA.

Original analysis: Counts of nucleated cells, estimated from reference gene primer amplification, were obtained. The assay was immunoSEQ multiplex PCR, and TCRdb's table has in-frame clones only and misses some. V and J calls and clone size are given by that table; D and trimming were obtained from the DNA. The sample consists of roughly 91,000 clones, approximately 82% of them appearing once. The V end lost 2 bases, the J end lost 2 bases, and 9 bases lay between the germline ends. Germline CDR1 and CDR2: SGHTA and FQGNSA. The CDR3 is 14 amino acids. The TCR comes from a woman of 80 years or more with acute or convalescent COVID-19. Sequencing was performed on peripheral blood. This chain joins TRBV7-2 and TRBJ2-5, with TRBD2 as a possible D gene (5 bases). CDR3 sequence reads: CASSLIPGQETQYF. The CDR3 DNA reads TGTGCCAGCAGCTTAATCCCGGGGCAAGAGACCCAGTACTTC.